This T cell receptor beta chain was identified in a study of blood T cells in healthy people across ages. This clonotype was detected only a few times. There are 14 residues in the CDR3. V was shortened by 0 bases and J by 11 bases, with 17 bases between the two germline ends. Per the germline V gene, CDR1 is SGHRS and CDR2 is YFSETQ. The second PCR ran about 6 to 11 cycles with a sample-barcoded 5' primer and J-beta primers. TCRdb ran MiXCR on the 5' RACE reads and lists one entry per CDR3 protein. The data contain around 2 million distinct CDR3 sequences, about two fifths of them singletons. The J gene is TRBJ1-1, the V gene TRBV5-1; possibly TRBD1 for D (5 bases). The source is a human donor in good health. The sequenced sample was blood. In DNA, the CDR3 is TGCGCCAGCAGCTTGGGGGGGGTCGAGAAGTCGGCTTTCTTT. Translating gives CASSLGGVEKSAFF.